This TCR beta chain was sequenced in a study of blood T cell repertoires in COVID-19. Study-level background: Acute and convalescent COVID-19 samples came from the United States, Italy and Spain.

The table came from immunoSEQ multiplex PCR; TCRdb's copy has only in-frame clones and leaves some out. The data hold under 200,000 clones, with about three quarters observed a single time. V lost 3 bases, J lost 5 bases, and 8 bases lay in between. This CDR3 contains 12 residues. Germline CDR1 is SGHKS and CDR2 is YYEKEE (reference sequence). The chain carries TRBV5-5 and TRBJ1-1; D is perhaps TRBD1 (5 bases). The sequenced sample was peripheral blood. The sequence was collected from a man aged 55-75 years with acute or convalescent COVID-19. The CDR3 is CASSWGKTEAFF. In nucleotides, the CDR3 is TGTGCCAGCAGCTGGGGCAAGACTGAAGCTTTCTTT.